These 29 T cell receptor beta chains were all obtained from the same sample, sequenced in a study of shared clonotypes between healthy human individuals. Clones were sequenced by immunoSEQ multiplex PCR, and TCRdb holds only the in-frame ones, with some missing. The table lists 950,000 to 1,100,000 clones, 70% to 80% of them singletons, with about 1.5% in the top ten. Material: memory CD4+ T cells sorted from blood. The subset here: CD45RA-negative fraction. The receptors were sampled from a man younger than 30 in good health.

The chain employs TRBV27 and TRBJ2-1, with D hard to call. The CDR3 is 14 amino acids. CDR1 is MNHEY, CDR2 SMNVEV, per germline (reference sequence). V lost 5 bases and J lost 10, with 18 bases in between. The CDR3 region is CASSPRHRPGEQFF. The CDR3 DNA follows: TGTGCCAGCAGTCCCCGTCATCGTCCCGGAGAGCAGTTCTTC.

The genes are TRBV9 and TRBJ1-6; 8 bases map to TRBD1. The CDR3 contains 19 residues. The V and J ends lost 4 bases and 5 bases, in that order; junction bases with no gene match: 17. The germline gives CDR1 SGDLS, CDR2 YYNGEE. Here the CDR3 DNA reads TGTGCCAGCAGCCCGGGGACAGGTCGGGGCATACAGGATAATTCACCCCTCCACTTT. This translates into CASSPGTGRGIQDNSPLHF. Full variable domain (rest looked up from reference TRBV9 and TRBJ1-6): DSGVTQTPKHLITATGQRVTLRCSPRSGDLSVYWYQQSLDQGLQFLIQYYNGEERAKGNILERFSAQQFPDLHSELNLSSLELGDSALYFCASSPGTGRGIQDNSPLHFGNGTRLTVT.

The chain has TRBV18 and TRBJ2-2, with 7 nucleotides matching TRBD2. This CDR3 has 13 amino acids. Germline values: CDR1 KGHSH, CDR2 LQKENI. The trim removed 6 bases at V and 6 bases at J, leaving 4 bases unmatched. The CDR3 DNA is TGTGCCAGCTCCGGGACTAATCCCGGGGAGCTGTTTTTT. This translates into CASSGTNPGELFF.

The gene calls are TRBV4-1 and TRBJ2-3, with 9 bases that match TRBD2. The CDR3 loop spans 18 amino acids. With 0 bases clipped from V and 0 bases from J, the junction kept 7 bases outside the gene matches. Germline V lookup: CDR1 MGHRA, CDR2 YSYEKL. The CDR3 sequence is CASSQERGGATSTDTQYF. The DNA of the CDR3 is TGCGCCAGCAGCCAAGAGCGCGGGGGGGCCACTAGCACAGATACGCAGTATTTT.

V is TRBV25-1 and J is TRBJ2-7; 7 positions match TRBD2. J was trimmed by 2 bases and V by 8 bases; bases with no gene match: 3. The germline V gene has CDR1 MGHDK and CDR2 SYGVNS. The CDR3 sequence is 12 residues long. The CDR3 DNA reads TGTGCCAGCCTTGGGACTACCTACGAGCAGTACTTC. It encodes CASLGTTYEQYF.

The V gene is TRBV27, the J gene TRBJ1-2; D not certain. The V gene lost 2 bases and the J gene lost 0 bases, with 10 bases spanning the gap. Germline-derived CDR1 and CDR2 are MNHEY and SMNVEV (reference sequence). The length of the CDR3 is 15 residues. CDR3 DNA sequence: TGTGCCAGCAGTTTAGGGAACAACCCTAACTATGGCTACACCTTC. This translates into CASSLGNNPNYGYTF.

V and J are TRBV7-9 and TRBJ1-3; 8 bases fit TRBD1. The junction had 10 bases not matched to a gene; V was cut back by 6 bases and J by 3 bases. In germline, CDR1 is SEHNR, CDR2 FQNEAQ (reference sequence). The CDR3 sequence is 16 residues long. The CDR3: CASRSFQGAGGNTIYF. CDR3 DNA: TGTGCCAGCAGGTCCTTTCAGGGGGCTGGTGGAAACACCATATATTTT. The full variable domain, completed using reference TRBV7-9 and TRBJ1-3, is DTGVSQNPRHKITKRGQNVTFRCDPISEHNRLYWYRQTLGQGPEFLTYFQNEAQLEKSRLLSDRFSAERPKGSFSTLEIQRTEQGDSAMYLCASRSFQGAGGNTIYFGEGSWLTVV.

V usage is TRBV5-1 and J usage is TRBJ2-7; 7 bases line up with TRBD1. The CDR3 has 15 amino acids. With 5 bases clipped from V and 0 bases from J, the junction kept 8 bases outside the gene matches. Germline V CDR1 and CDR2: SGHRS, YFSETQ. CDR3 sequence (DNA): TGCGCCAGCAGGCCACGGACAGGAATCTCCTACGAGCAGTACTTC. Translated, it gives CASRPRTGISYEQYF.

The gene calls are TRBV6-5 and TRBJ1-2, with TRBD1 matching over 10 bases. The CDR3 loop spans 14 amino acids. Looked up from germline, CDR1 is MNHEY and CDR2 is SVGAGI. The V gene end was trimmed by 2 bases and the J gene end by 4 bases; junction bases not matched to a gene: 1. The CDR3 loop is CASSYGTGVYGYTF. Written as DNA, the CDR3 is TGTGCCAGCAGTTACGGGACAGGGGTCTATGGCTACACCTTC.

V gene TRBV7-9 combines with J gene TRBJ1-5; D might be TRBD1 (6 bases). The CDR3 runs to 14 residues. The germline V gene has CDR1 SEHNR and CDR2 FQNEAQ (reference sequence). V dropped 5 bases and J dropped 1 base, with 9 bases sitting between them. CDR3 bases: TGTGCCAGCAGCGCCGACAGGAGCAATCAGCCCCAGCATTTT. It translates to CASSADRSNQPQHF.

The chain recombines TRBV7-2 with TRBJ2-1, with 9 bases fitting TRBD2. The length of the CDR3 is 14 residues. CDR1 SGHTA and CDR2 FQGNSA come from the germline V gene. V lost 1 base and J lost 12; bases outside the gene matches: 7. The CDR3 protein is CASSLGLAGLAQFF. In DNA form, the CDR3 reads TGTGCCAGCAGCTTAGGGCTAGCGGGATTGGCGCAGTTCTTC.

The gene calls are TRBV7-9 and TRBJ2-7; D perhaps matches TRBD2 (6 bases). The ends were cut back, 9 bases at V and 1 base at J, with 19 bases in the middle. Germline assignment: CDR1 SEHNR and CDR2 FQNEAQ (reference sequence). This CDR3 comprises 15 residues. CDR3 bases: TGTGCCAGTTCTAAACCGGGGACTTTATCCTACGAGCAGTACTTC. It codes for CASSKPGTLSYEQYF.

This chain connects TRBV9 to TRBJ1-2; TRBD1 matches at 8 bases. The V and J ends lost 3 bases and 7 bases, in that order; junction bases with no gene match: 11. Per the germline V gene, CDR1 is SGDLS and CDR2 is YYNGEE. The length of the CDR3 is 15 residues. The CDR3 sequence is CASSDRTGRSGGYTF. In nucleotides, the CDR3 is TGTGCCAGCAGCGATAGGACAGGGAGGTCTGGTGGCTACACCTTC. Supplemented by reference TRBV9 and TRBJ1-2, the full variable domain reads DSGVTQTPKHLITATGQRVTLRCSPRSGDLSVYWYQQSLDQGLQFLIQYYNGEERAKGNILERFSAQQFPDLHSELNLSSLELGDSALYFCASSDRTGRSGGYTFGSGTRLTVV.

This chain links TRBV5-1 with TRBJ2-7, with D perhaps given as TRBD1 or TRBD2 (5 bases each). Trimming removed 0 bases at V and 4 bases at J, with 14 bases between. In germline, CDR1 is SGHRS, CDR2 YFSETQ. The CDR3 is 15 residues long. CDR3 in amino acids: CASSLAAGSRYEQYF. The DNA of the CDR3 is TGCGCCAGCAGCTTGGCGGCAGGGAGTAGGTACGAGCAGTACTTC.

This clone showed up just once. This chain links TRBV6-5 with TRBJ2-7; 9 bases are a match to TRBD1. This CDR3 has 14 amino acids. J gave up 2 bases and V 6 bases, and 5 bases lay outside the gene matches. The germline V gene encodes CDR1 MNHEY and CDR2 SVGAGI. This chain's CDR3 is CASSQRDRAYEQYF. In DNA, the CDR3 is TGTGCCAGCAGCCAGCGGGACAGGGCCTACGAGCAGTACTTC.

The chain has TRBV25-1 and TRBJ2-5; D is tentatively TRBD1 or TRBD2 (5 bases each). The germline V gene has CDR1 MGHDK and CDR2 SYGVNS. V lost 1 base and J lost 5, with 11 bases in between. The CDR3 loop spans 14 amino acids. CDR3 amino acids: CASSEFRGLETQYF. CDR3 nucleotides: TGTGCCAGCAGTGAATTTCGGGGCCTGGAGACCCAGTACTTC.

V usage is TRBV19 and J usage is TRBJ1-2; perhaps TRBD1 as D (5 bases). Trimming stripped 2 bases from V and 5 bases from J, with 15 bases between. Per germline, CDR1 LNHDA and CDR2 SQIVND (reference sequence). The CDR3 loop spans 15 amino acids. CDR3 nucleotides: TGTGCCAGTAGTATACCCAGGGCGACTTCTTATGGCTACACCTTC. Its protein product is CASSIPRATSYGYTF.

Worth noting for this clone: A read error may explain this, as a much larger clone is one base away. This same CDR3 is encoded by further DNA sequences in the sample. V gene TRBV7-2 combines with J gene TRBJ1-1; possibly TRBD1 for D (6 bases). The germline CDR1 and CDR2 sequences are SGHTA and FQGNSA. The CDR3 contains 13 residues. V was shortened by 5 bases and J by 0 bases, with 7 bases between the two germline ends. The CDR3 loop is CASSRGVNTEAFF. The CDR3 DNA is TGTGCCAGCAGCAGGGGGGTGAACACTGAAGCTTTCTTT.

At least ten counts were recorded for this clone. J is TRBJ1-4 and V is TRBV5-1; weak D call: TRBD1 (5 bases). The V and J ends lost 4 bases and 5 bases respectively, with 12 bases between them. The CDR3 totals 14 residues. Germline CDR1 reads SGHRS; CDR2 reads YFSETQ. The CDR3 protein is CASSLTVSNEKLFF. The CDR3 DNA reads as TGCGCCAGCAGCCTGACAGTGTCAAATGAAAAACTGTTTTTT.

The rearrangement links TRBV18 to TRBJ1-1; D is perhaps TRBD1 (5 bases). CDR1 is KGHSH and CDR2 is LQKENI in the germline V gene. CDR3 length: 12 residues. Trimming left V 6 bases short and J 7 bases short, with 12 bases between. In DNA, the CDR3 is TGTGCCAGCTCCCAAGGGACGGTTGAAGCTTTCTTT. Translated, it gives CASSQGTVEAFF.

The CDR3, as DNA: TGCGCCAGCAGCTTCGGCCAAATGATGGAGCAGTACTTC. It specifies CASSFGQMMEQYF. The chain employs TRBV5-1 and TRBJ2-7; D uncertain. Germline CDR1 reads SGHRS; CDR2 reads YFSETQ. CDR3 size: 13 residues. V was cut by 2 bases and J by 7 bases, with 13 bases left in between.

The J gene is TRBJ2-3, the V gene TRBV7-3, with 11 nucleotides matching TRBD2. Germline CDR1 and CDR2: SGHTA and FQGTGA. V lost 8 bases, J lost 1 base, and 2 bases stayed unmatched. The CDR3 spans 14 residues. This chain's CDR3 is CASQTSGGTDTQYF. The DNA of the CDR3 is TGTGCCAGCCAGACTAGCGGGGGCACAGATACGCAGTATTTT.

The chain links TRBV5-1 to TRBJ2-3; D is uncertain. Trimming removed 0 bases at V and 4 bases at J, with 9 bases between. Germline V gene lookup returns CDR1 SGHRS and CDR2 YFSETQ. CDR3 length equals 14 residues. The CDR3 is CASSLGAIADTQYF. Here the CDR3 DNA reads TGCGCCAGCAGCTTGGGGGCTATAGCAGATACGCAGTATTTT.

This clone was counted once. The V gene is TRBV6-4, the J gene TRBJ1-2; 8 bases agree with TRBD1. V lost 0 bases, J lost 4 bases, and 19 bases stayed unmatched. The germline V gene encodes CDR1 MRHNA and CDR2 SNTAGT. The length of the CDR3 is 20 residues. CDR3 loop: CASSDSKSGTGSSFLYGYTF. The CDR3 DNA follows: TGTGCCAGCAGTGACTCAAAATCCGGGACAGGTAGTAGTTTCCTCTATGGCTACACCTTC.

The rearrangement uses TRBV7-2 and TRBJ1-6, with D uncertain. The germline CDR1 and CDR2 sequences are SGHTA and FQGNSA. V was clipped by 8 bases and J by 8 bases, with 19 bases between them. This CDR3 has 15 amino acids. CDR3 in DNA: TGTGCCAGCGGACCTTATGTCCTTAGGGATTCACCCCTCCACTTT. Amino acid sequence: CASGPYVLRDSPLHF. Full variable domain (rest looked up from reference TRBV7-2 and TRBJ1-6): GAGVSQSPSNKVTEKGKDVELRCDPISGHTALYWYRQSLGQGLEFLIYFQGNSAPDKSGLPSDRFSAERTGGSVSTLTIQRTQQEDSAVYLCASGPYVLRDSPLHFGNGTRLTVT.

The CDR3 sequence: CASSQDPPYGYTF. CDR3 bases: TGCGCCAGCAGCCAGGACCCACCATATGGCTACACCTTC. The chain links TRBV4-1 to TRBJ1-2; unclear D gene. There are 13 residues in the CDR3. The germline V gene has CDR1 MGHRA and CDR2 YSYEKL. Trimming left V 3 bases short and J 5 bases short, with 10 bases between.

The CDR3: CASSVGLEASYEQYF. CDR3 DNA sequence: TGTGCCAGCAGCGTAGGGCTAGAAGCGTCCTACGAGCAGTACTTC. The chain joins TRBV9 to TRBJ2-7, with unresolved D. The CDR3 runs 15 residues. V was trimmed by 0 bases and J by 1 base, leaving 11 bases between them. Germline CDR1 is SGDLS and CDR2 is YYNGEE.

The DNA of the CDR3 is TGTGCCAGCAGTTTATCGGGACAGGTCTATGGCTACACCTTC. It codes for CASSLSGQVYGYTF. The chain employs TRBV27 and TRBJ1-2; 8 bases align to TRBD1. This CDR3 region has 14 residues. Germline V gene data show CDR1 as MNHEY and CDR2 as SMNVEV (reference sequence). V was pared by 0 bases and J by 4 bases, with 1 base of the junction left unmatched.

The CDR3 coding sequence is TGTGCCAGCAGTGGACAGGGCGATAACACTGAAGCTTTCTTT. Translated, it gives CASSGQGDNTEAFF. This rearrangement joins TRBV2 to TRBJ1-1, with 7 positions matching TRBD1. Germline loops: CDR1 SNHLY, CDR2 FYNNEI. V was pared by 4 bases and J by 2 bases, with 4 bases of the junction left unmatched. This CDR3 is built from 14 residues.